What follows is one TCR beta chain and its context. With 1 base clipped from V and 6 bases from J, the junction kept 8 bases outside the gene matches. Per germline, CDR1 SGHNT and CDR2 YYREEE (reference sequence). CDR3 length equals 15 residues. These data are taken from a study of blood T cells in healthy people across ages. Through a sample-barcoded 5' primer and a J-beta primer mix, a second PCR was run for roughly 6 to 11 cycles. TCRdb ran MiXCR on the 5' RACE reads and lists one entry per CDR3 protein. The sample records about 680,000 distinct CDR3 sequences, around 48% being singletons. Sequenced material: blood. The genes are TRBV5-4 and TRBJ2-3; 7 bases match TRBD2. The sequence came from a woman aged 60 to 75 in good health. The CDR3 loop is CASSLTAGREDTQYF. In nucleotides, the CDR3 is TGTGCCAGCAGCTTGACGGCAGGGAGGGAGGATACGCAGTATTTT.